This T cell receptor beta chain was identified during a study of blood T cells in healthy people across ages. Study in general: With template switching, about one barcoded beta molecule was captured per two T cells.

The germline V gene encodes CDR1 SEHNR and CDR2 FQNEAQ (reference sequence). The CDR3 has 15 amino acids. The V segment lost 5 bases and the J segment 5 bases; nucleotides outside the gene matches: 6. Overall study results and limits: PBMCs were not sorted, which prevented a conclusive comparison of naive versus antigen-experienced cells.

This clonotype was counted a few times. The antigen is not known. Then a second PCR, running roughly 6 to 12 cycles, was carried out with a sample-barcoded 5' primer and a J-beta primer mix. TCRdb processed the 5' RACE reads anew with MiXCR; each CDR3 protein has one entry. The sample yields some 1.4 million distinct CDR3 sequences, approximately 42% seen once. Each donor was a healthy Caucasian individual from Russia, aged roughly 6 to 90. Each sample yielded at least 5 micrograms of PBMC total RNA. The TCR was taken from a woman under 30 in good health. The chain joins TRBV7-9 to TRBJ1-3; 10 nucleotides line up with TRBD1. Sample: blood. The CDR3 protein is CASSTDRGPRNTIYF. The CDR3 bases are TGTGCCAGCAGCACAGACAGGGGGCCAAGAAACACCATATATTTT.